Following are 11 T cell receptor beta chains from one sample sequenced in a study of cytomegalovirus exposure and HLA in healthy donors. A multiplex PCR was run with 60 Vbeta primers and 13 Jbeta primers. Measured with immunoSEQ multiplex PCR; TCRdb has only the in-frame clones, and not every one. Among about 60,000 clones listed, around 77% were seen once. Sample: PBMCs. Receptor source: a woman in her twenties or thirties in good health and CMV-seronegative.

The chain employs TRBV9 and TRBJ2-2, with TRBD2 matching 12 bases. The germline gives CDR1 SGDLS, CDR2 YYNGEE. The V and J ends lost 2 bases and 6 bases, in that order; junction bases with no gene match: 2. The CDR3 covers 15 residues. Here the CDR3 reads CASSVASGGAGELFF. The CDR3 region has the DNA TGTGCCAGCAGCGTTGCTAGCGGGGGGGCCGGGGAGCTGTTTTTT.

This chain joins TRBV4-2 and TRBJ2-1; D ambiguous. The CDR3 has 12 residues. CDR1 LGHNA and CDR2 YNFKEQ come from the germline V gene. Trimming shortened V by 2 bases and J by 8 bases, and 7 bases separated the two germline ends. The CDR3 spells CASSQSEDEQFF. CDR3 DNA: TGTGCCAGCAGCCAATCAGAGGATGAGCAGTTCTTC.

The rearrangement uses TRBV29-1 and TRBJ2-5; maybe TRBD1 (6 bases). This CDR3 contains 15 residues. Germline V gives CDR1 SQVTM, CDR2 ANQGSEA. Trimming cost V 4 bases and J 1 base, with 16 bases left between them. DNA of the CDR3: TGCAGCGTTGCTGAGAACAGGGTTGGCCAAGAGACCCAGTACTTC. It encodes CSVAENRVGQETQYF.

This clone was detected only once. The chain joins TRBV29-1 to TRBJ2-1; possible D gene TRBD2, 6 bases. The CDR3 totals 14 residues. V lost 5 bases and J 4 bases, leaving 15 bases between the germline ends. Germline CDR1 and CDR2: SQVTM and ANQGSEA. The CDR3 loop is CSVIRRRDYNEQFF. In nucleotides, the CDR3 is TGCAGCGTTATACGGCGGAGGGATTACAATGAGCAGTTCTTC.

The CDR3 DNA is TGTGCCAGCAGCTCAGACTTGGTTGGGGCCAACGTCCTGACTTTC. Translating it yields CASSSDLVGANVLTF. The chain carries TRBV7-9 and TRBJ2-6, with D unresolved. V was shortened by 4 bases and J by 3 bases, with 10 bases between the two germline ends. Looked up from germline, CDR1 is SEHNR and CDR2 is FQNEAQ (reference sequence). The CDR3 is made up of 15 amino acids.

The chain has TRBV5-7 and TRBJ1-1; no clear D gene. TRBV5-7 is recorded as an ORF, its role being uncertain. The CDR3 totals 13 residues. V was shortened by 5 bases and J by 10 bases, with 18 bases between the two germline ends. CDR3 region: CASRRDIRLLAFF. The CDR3 DNA is TGTGCCAGCAGACGGGATATCAGACTGTTAGCTTTCTTT.

The rearrangement links TRBV15 to TRBJ2-7; tentatively, D is TRBD1 (6 bases). Trimming left V 1 base short and J 4 bases short, with 8 bases between. CDR3 length: 13 residues. CDR1 LNHNV and CDR2 YYDKDF come from the germline V gene (reference sequence). CDR3 sequence (DNA): TGTGCCACCAGCAGAGGGACAGATTACGAGCAGTACTTC. Translation gives CATSRGTDYEQYF.

This chain joins TRBV6-5 and TRBJ1-1, with 9 bases identical to TRBD1. The CDR3 has 15 residues. Per the germline V gene, CDR1 is MNHEY and CDR2 is SVGAGI. The DNA for the CDR3 is TGTGCGTCGGTTGACAGGGGGAGAATGAACACTGAAGCTTTCTTT. The encoded protein is CASVDRGRMNTEAFF.

The chain recombines TRBV5-4 with TRBJ1-2, with 7 bases that match TRBD1. Germline V gene lookup returns CDR1 SGHNT and CDR2 YYREEE (reference sequence). The J segment lost 7 bases and the V segment lost 4 bases, leaving 13 bases of the junction unmatched. This CDR3 has 15 residues. CDR3 in amino acids: CASSLYRGFRGGYTF. The CDR3 nucleotides read TGTGCCAGCAGCCTATACAGGGGCTTTCGGGGTGGCTACACCTTC.

The rearrangement joins TRBV6-5 to TRBJ2-5, with a weak D call TRBD1 (6 bases). V lost 0 bases to trimming and J lost 7 bases, with 12 bases between them. The CDR3 runs to 14 residues. Germline CDR1 and CDR2: MNHEY and SVGAGI. The CDR3 DNA sequence: TGTGCCAGCAGTTACTCGAAGACAGGAGCGACCCAGTACTTC. Translation gives CASSYSKTGATQYF.

V and J are TRBV29-1 and TRBJ2-5, with D hard to call. The V gene's germline CDR1 is SQVTM and CDR2 ANQGSEA. There are 10 residues in the CDR3. V lost 7 bases and J lost 4, with 7 bases in between. In DNA, the CDR3 is TGCAGCGCCTCGCGAGAGACCCAGTACTTC. The encoded protein is CSASRETQYF.